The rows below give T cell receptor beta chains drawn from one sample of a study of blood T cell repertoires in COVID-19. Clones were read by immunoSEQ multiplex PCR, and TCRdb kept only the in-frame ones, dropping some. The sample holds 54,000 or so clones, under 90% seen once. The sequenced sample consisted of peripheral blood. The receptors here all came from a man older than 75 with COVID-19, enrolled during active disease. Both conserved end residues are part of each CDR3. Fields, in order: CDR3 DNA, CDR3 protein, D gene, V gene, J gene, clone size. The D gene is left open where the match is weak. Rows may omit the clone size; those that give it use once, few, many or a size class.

CDR3 DNA: TGTGCCAGTAGTCTGCTCCCTGGGACAGGGGTGGAGACCCAGTACTTC
CDR3 protein: CASSLLPGTGVETQYF
D gene: TRBD1
V gene: TRBV19
J gene: TRBJ2-5
clone size: .

CDR3 DNA: TGTGCCACCAGTGTTTCGGGAAGACTAGAGGGCTACAATGAGCAGTTCTTC
CDR3 protein: CATSVSGRLEGYNEQFF
D gene: .
V gene: TRBV24-1
J gene: TRBJ2-1
clone size: .

CDR3 DNA: TGTGCCAGCAGTTTAAATGGGAGGTCGCTTGGCTACACCTTC
CDR3 protein: CASSLNGRSLGYTF
D gene: .
V gene: TRBV27
J gene: TRBJ1-2
clone size: .

CDR3 DNA: TGTGCCAGCAGTGAACCCGGGACAGGGTCCTATGGCTACACCTTC
CDR3 protein: CASSEPGTGSYGYTF
D gene: TRBD1
V gene: TRBV6-1
J gene: TRBJ1-2
clone size: .

CDR3 DNA: TGTGCCAGCAGTGATGCGGGACAGATGAACACTGAAGCTTTCTTT
CDR3 protein: CASSDAGQMNTEAFF
D gene: TRBD1
V gene: TRBV6-1
J gene: TRBJ1-1
clone size: once

CDR3 DNA: TGTGCCAGCAGTGAAGCGAGACTCTTCTATGGCTACACCTTC
CDR3 protein: CASSEARLFYGYTF
D gene: .
V gene: TRBV2
J gene: TRBJ1-2
clone size: .

CDR3 DNA: TGCGCCAGCAGCTTAGACAGGGATTCTCAGCCCCAGCATTTT
CDR3 protein: CASSLDRDSQPQHF
D gene: TRBD1
V gene: TRBV5-1
J gene: TRBJ1-5
clone size: once

CDR3 DNA: TGCGCCAGCAGCGGGACAGCCAAAGCTTTCTTT
CDR3 protein: CASSGTAKAFF
D gene: TRBD1
V gene: TRBV10-2
J gene: TRBJ1-1
clone size: .

CDR3 DNA: TGTGCCTGGAGCTTAAGCGGGAGGGGGCCGGCAGATACGCAGTATTTT
CDR3 protein: CAWSLSGRGPADTQYF
D gene: TRBD2
V gene: TRBV30
J gene: TRBJ2-3
clone size: .

CDR3 DNA: TGTGCCTCCGCCCGCAGGGTCGACTATGGCTACACCTTC
CDR3 protein: CASARRVDYGYTF
D gene: .
V gene: TRBV12-3/TRBV12-4
J gene: TRBJ1-2
clone size: .

CDR3 DNA: TGTGCCTGGAGTTGGGACAGGTCTTATCAGCCCCAGCATTTT
CDR3 protein: CAWSWDRSYQPQHF
D gene: TRBD1
V gene: TRBV30
J gene: TRBJ1-5
clone size: .

CDR3 DNA: TGTGCCAGCAGCTTAATGGCTAGCGACAATGAGCAGTTCTTC
CDR3 protein: CASSLMASDNEQFF
D gene: .
V gene: TRBV7-2
J gene: TRBJ2-1
clone size: once

CDR3 DNA: TGTGCCAGCAGTTACGGGACAGGGGGAAATGAAAAACTGTTTTTT
CDR3 protein: CASSYGTGGNEKLFF
D gene: TRBD1
V gene: TRBV6-6
J gene: TRBJ1-4
clone size: few

CDR3 DNA: TGTGCCAGCAGCCGGGACAGGACGATGAACACTGAAGCTTTCTTT
CDR3 protein: CASSRDRTMNTEAFF
D gene: TRBD1
V gene: TRBV7-9
J gene: TRBJ1-1
clone size: .

CDR3 DNA: TGCGCCAGCAGCCCGGTTGGGGGCGCGGGGGCCGGGGAGCTGTTTTTT
CDR3 protein: CASSPVGGAGAGELFF
D gene: .
V gene: TRBV5-1
J gene: TRBJ2-2
clone size: .

CDR3 DNA: TGTGCCATCAGTGAGTGGCTAGCATCCCAAGAAACGGATACGCAGTATTTT
CDR3 protein: CAISEWLASQETDTQYF
D gene: .
V gene: TRBV10-3
J gene: TRBJ2-3
clone size: .

CDR3 DNA: TGTGCCAGCGGGGGGGAAACACCCCTCCACTTT
CDR3 protein: CASGGETPLHF
D gene: .
V gene: TRBV7-2
J gene: TRBJ1-6
clone size: .

CDR3 DNA: TGTGCCAGCAACTTATCCCGGGACAGGGCGGGAAATCAGCCCCAGCATTTT
CDR3 protein: CASNLSRDRAGNQPQHF
D gene: TRBD1
V gene: TRBV5-8
J gene: TRBJ1-5
clone size: .

CDR3 DNA: TGCGCCAGCAGCTTGGGGCAATATGGGACTACCGGGGAGCTGTTTTTT
CDR3 protein: CASSLGQYGTTGELFF
D gene: .
V gene: TRBV5-1
J gene: TRBJ2-2
clone size: .

CDR3 DNA: TGTGCCTCGACAGGGCTTGGAAACACCATATATTTT
CDR3 protein: CASTGLGNTIYF
D gene: TRBD1
V gene: TRBV19
J gene: TRBJ1-3
clone size: .

CDR3 DNA: TGTGCCAGTAGTACCTTCGGGGGGGATAATTCACCCCTCCACTTT
CDR3 protein: CASSTFGGDNSPLHF
D gene: .
V gene: TRBV19
J gene: TRBJ1-6
clone size: .

CDR3 DNA: TGCGCCAGCAGTGAGTCTTTAGCGGACAATGAGCAGTTCTTC
CDR3 protein: CASSESLADNEQFF
D gene: .
V gene: TRBV10-1
J gene: TRBJ2-1
clone size: .

CDR3 DNA: TGTGCCAGCAGCTTAGGACAGGGTGGACCTGGAAACACCATATATTTT
CDR3 protein: CASSLGQGGPGNTIYF
D gene: .
V gene: TRBV13
J gene: TRBJ1-3
clone size: .

CDR3 DNA: TGTGCCAGCAGCCAAGGGGTCTATGGCTACACCTTC
CDR3 protein: CASSQGVYGYTF
D gene: .
V gene: TRBV5-5
J gene: TRBJ1-2
clone size: few

CDR3 DNA: TGTGCCAGCTCGGCGGACATGAACACTGAAGCTTTCTTT
CDR3 protein: CASSADMNTEAFF
D gene: .
V gene: TRBV18
J gene: TRBJ1-1
clone size: once

CDR3 DNA: TGTGCCAGCAGCCCTGGGACAGGATCGGACACTGAAGCTTTCTTT
CDR3 protein: CASSPGTGSDTEAFF
D gene: TRBD1
V gene: TRBV7-9
J gene: TRBJ1-1
clone size: .

CDR3 DNA: TGCGCCAGCAGTCCACTTCAAAGCGGGAACGGCAAAAACATTCAGTACTTC
CDR3 protein: CASSPLQSGNGKNIQYF
D gene: TRBD2
V gene: TRBV4-1
J gene: TRBJ2-4
clone size: .

CDR3 DNA: TGTGCCAGCAGCCCGGGACTAGCGGGAGGAGAGACCCAGTACTTC
CDR3 protein: CASSPGLAGGETQYF
D gene: TRBD2
V gene: TRBV9
J gene: TRBJ2-5
clone size: .

CDR3 DNA: TGTGCCAGTAGTATTCGGGACAGAGGGGTCCTTGGCTACACCTTC
CDR3 protein: CASSIRDRGVLGYTF
D gene: TRBD1
V gene: TRBV19
J gene: TRBJ1-2
clone size: once